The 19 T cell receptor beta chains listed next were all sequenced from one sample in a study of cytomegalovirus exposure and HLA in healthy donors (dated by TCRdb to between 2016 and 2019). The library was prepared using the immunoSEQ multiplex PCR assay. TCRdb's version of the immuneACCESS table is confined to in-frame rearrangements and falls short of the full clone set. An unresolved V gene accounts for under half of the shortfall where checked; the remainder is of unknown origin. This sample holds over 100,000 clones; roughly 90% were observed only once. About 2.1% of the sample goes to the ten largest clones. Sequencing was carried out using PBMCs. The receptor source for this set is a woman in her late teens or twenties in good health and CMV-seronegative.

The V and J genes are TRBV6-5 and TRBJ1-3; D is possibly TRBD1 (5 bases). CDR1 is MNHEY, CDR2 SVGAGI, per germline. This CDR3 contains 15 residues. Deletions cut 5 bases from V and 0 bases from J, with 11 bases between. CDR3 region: CASSLDRASGNTIYF. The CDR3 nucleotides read TGTGCCAGCAGTCTCGACAGAGCCTCTGGAAACACCATATATTTT.

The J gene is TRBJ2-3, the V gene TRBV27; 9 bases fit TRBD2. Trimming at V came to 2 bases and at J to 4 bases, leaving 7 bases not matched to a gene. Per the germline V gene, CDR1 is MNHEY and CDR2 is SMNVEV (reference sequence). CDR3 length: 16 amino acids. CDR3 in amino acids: CASSLGREGPPDTQYF. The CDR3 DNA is TGTGCCAGCAGTTTAGGGCGGGAGGGCCCTCCAGATACGCAGTATTTT.

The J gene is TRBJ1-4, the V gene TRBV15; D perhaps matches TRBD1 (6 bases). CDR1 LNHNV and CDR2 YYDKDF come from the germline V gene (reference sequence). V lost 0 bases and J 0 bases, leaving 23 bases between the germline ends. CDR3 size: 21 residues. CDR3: CATSRDRHRVGYLATNEKLFF. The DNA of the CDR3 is TGTGCCACCAGCAGAGATCGCCACAGGGTAGGATACCTTGCAACTAATGAAAAACTGTTTTTT.

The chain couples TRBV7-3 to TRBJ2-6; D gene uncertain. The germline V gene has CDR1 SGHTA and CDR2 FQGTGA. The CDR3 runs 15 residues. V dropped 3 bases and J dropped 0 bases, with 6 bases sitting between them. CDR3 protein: CASSFAGSGANVLTF. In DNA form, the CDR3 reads TGTGCCAGCAGCTTTGCAGGCTCTGGGGCCAACGTCCTGACTTTC.

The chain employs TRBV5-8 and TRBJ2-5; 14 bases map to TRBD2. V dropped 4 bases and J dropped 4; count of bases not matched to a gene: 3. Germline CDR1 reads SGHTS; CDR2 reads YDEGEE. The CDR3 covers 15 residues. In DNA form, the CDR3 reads TGTGCCAGCAGCCACGGGACTAGCGGGAGAGAGACCCAGTACTTC. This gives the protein CASSHGTSGRETQYF.

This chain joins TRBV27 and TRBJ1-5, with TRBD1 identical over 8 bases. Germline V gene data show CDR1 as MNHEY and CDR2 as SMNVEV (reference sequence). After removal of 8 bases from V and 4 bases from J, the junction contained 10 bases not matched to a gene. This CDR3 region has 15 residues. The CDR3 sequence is CASGKGQGKNQPQHF. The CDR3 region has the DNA TGTGCCAGCGGCAAAGGACAGGGAAAAAATCAGCCCCAGCATTTT.

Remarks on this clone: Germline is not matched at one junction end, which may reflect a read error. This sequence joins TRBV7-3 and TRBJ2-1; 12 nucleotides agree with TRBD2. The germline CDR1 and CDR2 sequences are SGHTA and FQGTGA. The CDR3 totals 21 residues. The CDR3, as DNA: TGTGCCAGCAGCCTAACAACCACTAGCGGGAGGACCAGAGGGTCCTACAATGAGCAGTTCTTC. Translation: CASSLTTTSGRTRGSYNEQFF.

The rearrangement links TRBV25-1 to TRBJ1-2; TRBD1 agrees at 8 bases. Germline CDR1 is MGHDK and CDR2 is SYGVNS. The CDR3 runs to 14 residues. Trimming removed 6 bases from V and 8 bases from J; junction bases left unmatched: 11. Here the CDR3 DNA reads TGTGCCAGCAGGGGAGGACAGGGAGAGAAAGGCTACACCTTC. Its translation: CASRGGQGEKGYTF.

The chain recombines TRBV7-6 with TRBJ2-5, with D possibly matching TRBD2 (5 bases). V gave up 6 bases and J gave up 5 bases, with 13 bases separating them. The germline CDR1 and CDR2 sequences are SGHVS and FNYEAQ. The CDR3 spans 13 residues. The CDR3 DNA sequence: TGTGCCAGCAGACAGAAGCCGGGGGAGACCCAGTACTTC. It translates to CASRQKPGETQYF.

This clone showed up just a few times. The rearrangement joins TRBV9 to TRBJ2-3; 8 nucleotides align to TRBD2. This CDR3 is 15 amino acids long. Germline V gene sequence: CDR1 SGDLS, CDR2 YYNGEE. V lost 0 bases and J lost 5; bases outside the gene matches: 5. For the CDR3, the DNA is TGTGCCAGCAGCGTAGCGGCGGGGGGTAAAGATACGCAGTATTTT. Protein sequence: CASSVAAGGKDTQYF.

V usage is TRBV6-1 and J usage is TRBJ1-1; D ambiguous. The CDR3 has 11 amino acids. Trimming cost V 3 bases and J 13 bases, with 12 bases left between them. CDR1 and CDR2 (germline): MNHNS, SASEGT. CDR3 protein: CASSEYNRGFF. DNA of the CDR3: TGTGCCAGCAGTGAGTATAACCGGGGTTTCTTT.

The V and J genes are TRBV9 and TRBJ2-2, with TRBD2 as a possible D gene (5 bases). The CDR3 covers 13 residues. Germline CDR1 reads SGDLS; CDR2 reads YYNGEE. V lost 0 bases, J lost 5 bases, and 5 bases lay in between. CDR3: CASSVGGTGELFF. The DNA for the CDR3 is TGTGCCAGCAGCGTAGGAGGGACCGGGGAGCTGTTTTTT.

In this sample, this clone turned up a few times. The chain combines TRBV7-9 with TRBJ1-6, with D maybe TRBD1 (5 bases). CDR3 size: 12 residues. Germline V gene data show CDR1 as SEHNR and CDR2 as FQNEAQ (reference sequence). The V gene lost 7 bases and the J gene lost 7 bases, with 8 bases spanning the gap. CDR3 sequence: CASKQANSPLHF. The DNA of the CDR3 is TGTGCCAGCAAACAGGCAAATTCACCCCTCCACTTT.

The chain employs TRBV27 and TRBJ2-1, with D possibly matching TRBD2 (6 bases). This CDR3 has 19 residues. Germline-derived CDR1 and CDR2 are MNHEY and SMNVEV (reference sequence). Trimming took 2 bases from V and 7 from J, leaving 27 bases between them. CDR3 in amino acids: CASSLEWDGLPGGGNEQFF. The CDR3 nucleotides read TGTGCCAGCAGTTTAGAGTGGGATGGACTCCCCGGCGGAGGGAATGAGCAGTTCTTC.

The CDR3 loop is CASSESIGYGYTF. CDR3 in DNA: TGTGCCAGCAGTGAGTCGATCGGTTATGGCTACACCTTC. This chain joins TRBV6-1 and TRBJ1-2; D not certain. The V and J ends lost 3 bases and 5 bases respectively, with 10 bases between them. The CDR3 consists of 13 residues. The germline CDR1 and CDR2 sequences are MNHNS and SASEGT.

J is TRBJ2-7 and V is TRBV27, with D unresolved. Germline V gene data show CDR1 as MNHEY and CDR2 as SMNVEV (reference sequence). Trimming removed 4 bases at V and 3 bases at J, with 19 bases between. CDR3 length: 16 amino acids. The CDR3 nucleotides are TGTGCCAGCAGTTCCCGCGGTCCTACGAGAGACTACGAGCAGTACTTC. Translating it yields CASSSRGPTRDYEQYF.

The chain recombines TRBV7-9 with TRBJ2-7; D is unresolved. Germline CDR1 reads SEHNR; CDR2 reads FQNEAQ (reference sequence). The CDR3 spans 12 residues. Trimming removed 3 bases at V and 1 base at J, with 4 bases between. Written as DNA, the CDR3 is TGTGCCAGCAGCTTGAGTTCCTACGAGCAGTACTTC. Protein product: CASSLSSYEQYF.

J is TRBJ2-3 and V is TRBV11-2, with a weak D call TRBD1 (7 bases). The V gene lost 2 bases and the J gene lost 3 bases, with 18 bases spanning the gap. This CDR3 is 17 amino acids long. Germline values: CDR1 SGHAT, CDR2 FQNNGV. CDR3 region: CASSLFRGAVETDTQYF. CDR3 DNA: TGTGCCAGCAGCTTATTCAGGGGGGCAGTTGAAACAGATACGCAGTATTTT.

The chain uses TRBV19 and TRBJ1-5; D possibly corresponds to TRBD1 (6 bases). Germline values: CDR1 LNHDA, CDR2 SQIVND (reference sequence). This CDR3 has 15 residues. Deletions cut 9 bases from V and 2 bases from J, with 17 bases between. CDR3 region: CASAPDRYGNQPQHF. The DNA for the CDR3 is TGTGCCAGCGCTCCAGACAGGTACGGCAATCAGCCCCAGCATTTT.